A selection of T cell receptor beta chains follows, all from one sample in a study of blood T cell repertoires in COVID-19. The repertoire was sequenced with immunoSEQ multiplex PCR; TCRdb's copy has only in-frame clones and lacks some. The data show over 150,000 clones, approximately 80% seen once. Specimen: peripheral blood. The origin of the receptors is a woman between 55 and 75 years old with acute or convalescent COVID-19. Both conserved end residues are part of each CDR3. Each record gives: J gene, V gene, clone size, D gene, CDR3 length, CDR3 DNA, CDR3 protein. A D gene is named only where the DNA matches it firmly. The size of a clone is reported for some rows only, either as once, few or many, or as a class for expanded clones.

>TRBJ2-7|TRBV19|.|TRBD1|15
TGTGCCAGTAGTATTGGACAGGGGGCGACCTACGAGCAGTACTTC
CASSIGQGATYEQYF
>TRBJ1-4|TRBV5-5|once|TRBD1|13
TGTGCCAGCAGCTCGACAGGGAAGGAAAAACTGTTTTTT
CASSSTGKEKLFF
>TRBJ1-6|TRBV7-8|.|.|15
TGTGCCAGCATCCAGACGCGGGGGAACAATTCACCCCTCCACTTT
CASIQTRGNNSPLHF
>TRBJ2-5|TRBV15|.|.|17
TGTGCCACCAGCAACCTCGGCGGAGGGGGCAGCTGGGAGACCCAGTACTTC
CATSNLGGGGSWETQYF
>TRBJ1-2|TRBV24-1|.|TRBD1|16
TGTGCCACCAGTGATAACCGGGACAGGGGGGGATATGGCTACACCTTC
CATSDNRDRGGYGYTF
>TRBJ2-1|TRBV15|once|TRBD2|18
TGTGCCACCAGCAGAGACAGGTGGGCTAGCGGGGGGCCAGGTGAGCAGTTCTTC
CATSRDRWASGGPGEQFF
>TRBJ2-7|TRBV6-6|.|TRBD1|14
TGTGCCAGCAGTTTCTCCCGGGACAGCACCGAGCAGTACTTC
CASSFSRDSTEQYF
>TRBJ1-2|TRBV16|medium-sized|.|12
TGTGCCAGCACGGGGTCGAGGCATGGCTACACCTTC
CASTGSRHGYTF
>TRBJ2-7|TRBV9|.|TRBD2|15
TGTGCCAGCAGCCAAGACGGGACTAAGATCTACGAGCAGTACTTC
CASSQDGTKIYEQYF
>TRBJ1-2|TRBV6-5|.|.|13
TGTGCCAGCAGCCTGACCGGTACGGGAGGCTACACCTTC
CASSLTGTGGYTF
>TRBJ2-7|TRBV11-3|.|TRBD1|16
TGTGCCAGCAGCTTAGGGGACAGCCCTGCCACCTACGAGCAGTACTTC
CASSLGDSPATYEQYF
>TRBJ2-2|TRBV6-5|once|.|15
TGTGCCAGCGTGACAGGAGCTCTTAACACCGGGGAGCTGTTTTTT
CASVTGALNTGELFF
>TRBJ1-2|TRBV3-1/TRBV3-2|.|.|17
TGTGCCAGCAGCCAAGATGAGACAGTCTCCACTAACTATGGCTACACCTTC
CASSQDETVSTNYGYTF
>TRBJ1-2|TRBV19|.|TRBD1|14
TGTGCCAGTACCCGGGACAGCACTAACTATGGCTACACCTTC
CASTRDSTNYGYTF
>TRBJ1-6|TRBV28|.|TRBD1|15
TGTGCCAGCAGTTTCAGTGGACAGGGATTTTCACCCCTCCACTTT
CASSFSGQGFSPLHF
>TRBJ2-7|TRBV5-5|few|TRBD1|15
TGTGCCAGCAGCCCTGGGACAGCGATACCCTACGAGCAGTACTTC
CASSPGTAIPYEQYF
>TRBJ1-1|TRBV2|.|.|15
TGTGCCAGCAGTTTCTATGTGGGGGGGAGCACTGAAGCTTTCTTT
CASSFYVGGSTEAFF
>TRBJ1-1|TRBV27|.|.|15
TGTGCCAGCAGTTTATATCCGGGTTTGAACACTGAAGCTTTCTTT
CASSLYPGLNTEAFF
>TRBJ1-1|TRBV18|.|.|15
TGTGCCAGCTCACCACGGGCAGGGGAAATCCCTGAAGCTTTCTTT
CASSPRAGEIPEAFF
>TRBJ2-6|TRBV7-2|once|.|14
TGTGCCAGCAGCTTAGCGCGGGGGGCCAACGTCCTGACTTTC
CASSLARGANVLTF
>TRBJ2-5|TRBV6-1|.|.|14
TGTGCCAGCAGTGAAGCAGTTAGCCAAGAGACCCAGTACTTC
CASSEAVSQETQYF
>TRBJ2-7|TRBV10-1|.|TRBD2|15
TGCGCCAGCAGTGCAGCCGGGACTAGCCTCTACGAGCAGTACTTC
CASSAAGTSLYEQYF